Listed below are T cell receptor beta chains from one sample, sequenced in a study of radiation and T cells in renal cell carcinoma. The assay was immunoSEQ multiplex PCR, and TCRdb's table has in-frame clones only and misses some. The sample holds some 120,000 clones; 85% to 90% are singletons and the top ten take 5% to 6%. The specimen was blood, collected from a patient whose treatment included radiotherapy and nephrectomy. The origin of the receptors is a woman in her 70s with renal cell carcinoma. CDR3s include the opening cysteine and the closing phenylalanine or tryptophan. D genes are given only for firm matches. Only part of the rows carry a size: once, few, many, or a class if the clone is expanded.

length: 14
J: TRBJ1-1
size: few
V: TRBV2
D: NA
CDR3: CASTGQIMNTEAFF
DNA: TGTGCCAGCACCGGACAGATAATGAACACTGAAGCTTTCTTT

length: 17
J: TRBJ2-4
size: NA
V: TRBV27
D: NA
CDR3: CASSRSDGGVAKNIQYF
DNA: TGTGCCAGCAGCCGATCGGACGGAGGGGTAGCCAAAAACATTCAGTACTTC

length: 17
J: TRBJ2-5
size: NA
V: TRBV7-9
D: TRBD2
CDR3: CASSLEGSGGLGQTQYF
DNA: TGTGCCAGCAGCTTAGAGGGTAGCGGGGGGCTCGGTCAGACCCAGTACTTC

length: 13
J: TRBJ1-2
size: NA
V: TRBV30
D: TRBD1
CDR3: CAWSLTGVGGYTF
DNA: TGTGCCTGGTCCTTAACAGGGGTGGGGGGCTACACCTTC

length: 15
J: TRBJ1-2
size: NA
V: TRBV18
D: NA
CDR3: CASSHLDRNYMGYTF
DNA: TGTGCCAGCTCACACTTGGACAGAAACTATATGGGCTACACCTTC

length: 16
J: TRBJ1-1
size: NA
V: TRBV28
D: NA
CDR3: CASRSPRGRLNTEAFF
DNA: TGTGCCAGCAGATCTCCCAGAGGAAGGTTGAACACTGAAGCTTTCTTT

length: 15
J: TRBJ2-7
size: NA
V: TRBV9
D: NA
CDR3: CASSSYSGIGYEQYF
DNA: TGTGCCAGCAGCTCGTACTCTGGCATTGGCTACGAGCAGTACTTC

length: 15
J: TRBJ2-7
size: NA
V: TRBV12-5
D: NA
CDR3: CASGLVRTETYEQYF
DNA: TGTGCTAGTGGTTTGGTAAGGACAGAGACCTACGAGCAGTACTTC

length: 14
J: TRBJ2-5
size: NA
V: TRBV30
D: NA
CDR3: CAWSVLGARETQYF
DNA: TGTGCCTGGAGTGTACTTGGAGCTCGGGAGACCCAGTACTTC

length: 13
J: TRBJ1-6
size: NA
V: TRBV7-6
D: NA
CDR3: CASSGGRGSPLHF
DNA: TGTGCCAGCAGCGGCGGGCGGGGTTCACCCCTCCACTTT

length: 14
J: TRBJ1-2
size: NA
V: TRBV19
D: TRBD1
CDR3: CASGQGDSNYGYTF
DNA: TGTGCCAGTGGACAGGGTGATTCTAACTATGGCTACACCTTC

length: 14
J: TRBJ1-4
size: NA
V: TRBV6-1
D: NA
CDR3: CASKETLLNEKLFF
DNA: TGTGCCAGCAAAGAAACACTCCTCAATGAAAAACTGTTTTTT

length: 15
J: TRBJ2-7
size: NA
V: TRBV28
D: NA
CDR3: CASTSEGGLEEEQYF
DNA: TGTGCCAGCACCTCGGAGGGGGGATTAGAGGAGGAGCAGTACTTC

length: 15
J: TRBJ1-3
size: NA
V: TRBV19
D: NA
CDR3: CASSMAGLSGNTIYF
DNA: TGTGCCAGTAGTATGGCGGGCCTCTCTGGAAACACCATATATTTT

length: 12
J: TRBJ2-7
size: NA
V: TRBV30
D: TRBD1
CDR3: CAWSITGGEQYF
DNA: TGTGCCTGGAGTATAACAGGGGGCGAGCAGTACTTC

length: 15
J: TRBJ2-7
size: NA
V: TRBV9
D: NA
CDR3: CASSDDPGSSYEQYF
DNA: TGTGCCAGCAGCGACGACCCGGGTAGCTCCTACGAGCAGTACTTC

length: 15
J: TRBJ2-6
size: NA
V: TRBV27
D: NA
CDR3: CASRLSVAGANVLTF
DNA: TGTGCCAGCAGGCTGTCGGTAGCTGGGGCCAACGTCCTGACTTTC

length: 14
J: TRBJ1-6
size: NA
V: TRBV5-4
D: NA
CDR3: CASSLGAGLSALHF
DNA: TGTGCCAGCAGCTTGGGGGCGGGGCTTTCGGCCCTCCACTTT

length: 16
J: TRBJ2-3
size: once
V: TRBV9
D: TRBD2
CDR3: CASSPTGSGVLGTQYF
DNA: TGTGCCAGCAGCCCTACGGGTAGCGGGGTACTAGGTACGCAGTATTTT

length: 16
J: TRBJ1-6
size: NA
V: TRBV6-1
D: NA
CDR3: CASSVSSIWNNSPLHF
DNA: TGTGCCAGCAGTGTGTCAAGTATCTGGAATAATTCACCCCTCCACTTT

length: 15
J: TRBJ1-2
size: NA
V: TRBV6-5
D: NA
CDR3: CASSSSGRGNYGYTF
DNA: TGTGCCAGCAGTTCGTCAGGTCGTGGGAACTATGGCTACACCTTC

length: 16
J: TRBJ1-4
size: NA
V: TRBV7-2
D: NA
CDR3: CASSPATYKSSEKLFF
DNA: TGTGCCAGCAGCCCGGCCACATACAAGTCTAGTGAAAAACTGTTTTTT

length: 11
J: TRBJ1-6
size: few
V: TRBV25-1
D: NA
CDR3: CASSVGGPLHF
DNA: TGTGCCAGCAGTGTCGGTGGACCCCTCCACTTT

length: 13
J: TRBJ2-7
size: NA
V: TRBV28
D: NA
CDR3: CASSLGVTYEQYF
DNA: TGTGCCAGCAGTCTAGGGGTGACCTACGAGCAGTACTTC

length: 13
J: TRBJ2-7
size: few
V: TRBV2
D: NA
CDR3: CASRGDGTYEQYF
DNA: TGTGCCAGCAGGGGGGACGGAACCTACGAGCAGTACTTC

length: 18
J: TRBJ1-1
size: NA
V: TRBV9
D: TRBD1
CDR3: CASNSGTGKLQANTEAFF
DNA: TGTGCCAGCAACTCCGGGACAGGGAAGCTACAGGCTAACACTGAAGCTTTCTTT

length: 12
J: TRBJ1-1
size: few
V: TRBV25-1
D: NA
CDR3: CASSDWGTEAFF
DNA: TGTGCCAGCAGTGACTGGGGCACTGAAGCTTTCTTT

length: 15
J: TRBJ2-7
size: NA
V: TRBV28
D: NA
CDR3: CASSLSGAGAYEQYF
DNA: TGTGCCAGCAGTTTGTCGGGGGCTGGGGCCTACGAGCAGTACTTC

length: 14
J: TRBJ1-2
size: NA
V: TRBV6-1
D: NA
CDR3: CASSEFAGEEGYTF
DNA: TGTGCCAGCAGTGAATTCGCAGGGGAGGAGGGCTACACCTTC

length: 16
J: TRBJ2-5
size: once
V: TRBV4-3
D: NA
CDR3: CASSQEGLGMSETQYF
DNA: TGCGCCAGCAGCCAAGAAGGCCTAGGAATGTCGGAGACCCAGTACTTC

length: 16
J: TRBJ1-2
size: NA
V: TRBV4-1
D: NA
CDR3: CASSQEESPWDYGYTF
DNA: TGCGCCAGCAGCCAAGAAGAATCACCCTGGGACTATGGCTACACCTTC